The 4 T cell receptor beta chains given below trace back to one sample, sequenced in a study of vaccination and CD4 T cells after COVID-19. No antigen has been assigned to these receptors. Treatment here: approximately nine-day PBMC culture with coronavirus spike peptide pools or control peptides (ViraFEST assay). The Oncomine TCR Beta short-read assay sequenced DNA from cultured CD4+ T cells. TCRdb used MiXCR to reprocess the PCR reads, holding one entry per CDR3 protein. The sample lists 10,000 to 15,000 distinct CDR3 sequences; about 65% were seen once. Sequencing was performed on CD4+ T cells from blood, cultured in vitro. These receptor sequences come from a human donor who had recovered from COVID-19.

This chain connects TRBV19 to TRBJ1-2; 8 positions agree with TRBD1. The CDR3 has 15 amino acids. V was pared by 2 bases and J by 2 bases, with 4 bases of the junction left unmatched. CDR1 and CDR2 from the germline V gene are LNHDA and SQIVND (reference sequence). As DNA, the CDR3 is TGTGCCAGTAGTATATGGGGACAGGAAAACTATGGCTACACCTTC. Translated, it gives CASSIWGQENYGYTF.

The table lists this clonotype with a few counts. This chain joins TRBV27 and TRBJ1-6; D is undetermined. This CDR3 is 14 amino acids long. CDR1 is MNHEY and CDR2 is SMNVEV in the germline V gene (reference sequence). Trimming pared 5 bases from V and 8 bases from J, leaving 13 bases between. The CDR3 coding sequence is TGTGCCAGCAGTCGCGTGAGGGTGGATTCACCCCTCCACTTT. This gives the protein CASSRVRVDSPLHF.

This clonotype occurred a few times. The V gene is TRBV6-1, the J gene TRBJ2-7, with TRBD1 matching 7 bases. The CDR3 runs to 13 residues. The ends lost 6 bases at V and 3 bases at J; junction bases unmatched: 5. Germline lookup yields CDR1 MNHNS and CDR2 SASEGT. In nucleotides, the CDR3 is TGTGCCAGCAGCCTAGGGACAGTCTACGAGCAGTACTTC. It yields the protein CASSLGTVYEQYF.

The chain carries TRBV19 and TRBJ2-3; D gene unclear. V lost 3 bases, J lost 1 base, and 5 bases lay in between. CDR3 length: 13 amino acids. Germline V CDR1 and CDR2: LNHDA, SQIVND (reference sequence). The CDR3 reads CASSIRGTDTQYF. The CDR3 DNA sequence: TGTGCCAGTAGTATTCGTGGCACAGATACGCAGTATTTT.